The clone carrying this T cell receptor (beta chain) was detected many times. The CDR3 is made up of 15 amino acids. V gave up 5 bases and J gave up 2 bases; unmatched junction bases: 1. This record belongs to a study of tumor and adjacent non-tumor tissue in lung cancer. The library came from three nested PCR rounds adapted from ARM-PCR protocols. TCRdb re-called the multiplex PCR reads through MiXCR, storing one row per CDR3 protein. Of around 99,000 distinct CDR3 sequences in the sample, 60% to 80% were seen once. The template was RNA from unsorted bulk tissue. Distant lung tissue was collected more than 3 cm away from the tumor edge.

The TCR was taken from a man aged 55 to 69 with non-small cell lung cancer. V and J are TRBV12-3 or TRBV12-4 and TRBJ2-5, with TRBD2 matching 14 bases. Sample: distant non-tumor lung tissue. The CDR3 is CASSRTSGGQETQYF. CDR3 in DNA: TGTGCCAGCAGTCGGACTAGCGGGGGGCAAGAGACCCAGTACTTC.